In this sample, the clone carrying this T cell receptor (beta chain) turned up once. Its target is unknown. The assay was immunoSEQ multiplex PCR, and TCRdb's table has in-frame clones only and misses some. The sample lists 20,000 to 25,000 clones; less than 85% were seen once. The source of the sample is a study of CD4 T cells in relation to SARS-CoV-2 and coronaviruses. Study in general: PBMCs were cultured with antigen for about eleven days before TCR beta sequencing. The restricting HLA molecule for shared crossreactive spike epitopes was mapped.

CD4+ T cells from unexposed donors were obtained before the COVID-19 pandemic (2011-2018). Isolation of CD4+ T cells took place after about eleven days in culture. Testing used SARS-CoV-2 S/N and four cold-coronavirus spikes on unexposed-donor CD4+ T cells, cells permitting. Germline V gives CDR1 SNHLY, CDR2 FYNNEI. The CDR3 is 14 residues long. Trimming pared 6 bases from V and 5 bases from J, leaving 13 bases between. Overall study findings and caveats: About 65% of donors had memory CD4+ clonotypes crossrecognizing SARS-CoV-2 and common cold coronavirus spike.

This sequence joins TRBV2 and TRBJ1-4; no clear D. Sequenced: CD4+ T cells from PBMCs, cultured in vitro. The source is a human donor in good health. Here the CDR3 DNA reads TGTGCCAGCAGCCCGGACGGAAGAAATGAAAAACTGTTTTTT. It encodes CASSPDGRNEKLFF.